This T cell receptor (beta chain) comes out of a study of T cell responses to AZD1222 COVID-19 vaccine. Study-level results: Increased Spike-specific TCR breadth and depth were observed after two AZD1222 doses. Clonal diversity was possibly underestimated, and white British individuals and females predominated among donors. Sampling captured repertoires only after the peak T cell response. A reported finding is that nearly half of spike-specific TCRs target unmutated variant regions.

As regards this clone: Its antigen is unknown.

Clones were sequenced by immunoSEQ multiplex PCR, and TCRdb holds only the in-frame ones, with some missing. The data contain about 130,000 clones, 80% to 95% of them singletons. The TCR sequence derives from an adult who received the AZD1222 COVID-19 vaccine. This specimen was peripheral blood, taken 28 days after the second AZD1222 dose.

CDR3 bases: TGTGCCAGCAGCCAAGAAGGGCAGGGGGCGCGAGGCTACACCTTC. Encoded protein: CASSQEGQGARGYTF. The chain employs TRBV4-2 and TRBJ1-2; 8 nucleotides line up with TRBD1. CDR3 size: 15 residues. Looked up from germline, CDR1 is LGHNA and CDR2 is YNFKEQ. J lost 8 bases, V lost 0 bases, and 8 bases had no gene match.